Below, 18 T cell receptor beta chains from the same sample are listed, as sequenced in a study of blood T cells in healthy people across ages. A sample-barcoded 5' primer and a J-beta primer mix were used in a second PCR of about 6 to 12 cycles. TCRdb analysed the 5' RACE reads with MiXCR anew, one entry per CDR3 protein. The profile shows hundreds of thousands of distinct CDR3 sequences, under 55% of them singletons. Source material: blood. The receptors stem from a man aged 55 to 70 in good health.

This clonotype was counted once. The gene calls are TRBV15 and TRBJ1-4, with D hard to call. V was shortened by 2 bases and J by 4 bases, with 23 bases between the two germline ends. Per germline, CDR1 LNHNV and CDR2 YYDKDF (reference sequence). The CDR3 loop spans 19 amino acids. The CDR3 protein is CATSRQANVQPLNNEKLFF. The CDR3 coding sequence is TGTGCCACCAGCAGACAAGCGAACGTTCAACCCTTAAATAATGAAAAACTGTTTTTT.

This chain uses TRBV4-1 with TRBJ2-3; D perhaps matches TRBD1 (5 bases). Germline assignment: CDR1 MGHRA and CDR2 YSYEKL. The V gene lost 0 bases and the J gene lost 1 base, with 8 bases spanning the gap. The CDR3 extends over 15 amino acids. CDR3: CASSQEGHRTDTQYF. DNA of the CDR3: TGCGCCAGCAGCCAAGAAGGACACCGCACAGATACGCAGTATTTT.

V gene TRBV6-5 combines with J gene TRBJ2-3; 9 bases map to TRBD1. Trimming took 4 bases from V and 3 from J; bases not matched to a gene: 5. The CDR3 contains 15 residues. The germline V gene encodes CDR1 MNHEY and CDR2 SVGAGI. CDR3 nucleotides: TGTGCCAGCAGTTCTGGACAGGGGAATACAGATACGCAGTATTTT. As protein: CASSSGQGNTDTQYF.

The chain has TRBV24-1 and TRBJ2-5; 7 bases match TRBD2. The germline V gene encodes CDR1 KGHDR and CDR2 SFDVKD. This CDR3 contains 13 residues. Trimming cost V 4 bases and J 9 bases; bases outside gene matches: 7. The CDR3 DNA follows: TGTGCCACCAGTGACGCCCGGGGGGAGTCCCAGTACTTC. Protein product: CATSDARGESQYF.

The V gene is TRBV5-1, the J gene TRBJ2-7; D is undetermined. V lost 5 bases and J lost 0, with 9 bases in between. CDR3 length: 13 residues. Germline V gene data show CDR1 as SGHRS and CDR2 as YFSETQ. The CDR3 bases are TGCGCCAGCAGGGCGGAGATCTCCTACGAGCAGTACTTC. It encodes CASRAEISYEQYF.

The chain is built from TRBV7-9 and TRBJ1-1; D is possibly TRBD1 (5 bases). Germline loops: CDR1 SEHNR, CDR2 FQNEAQ (reference sequence). Trimming removed 8 bases from V and 6 bases from J, with 13 bases in between. The CDR3 spans 12 residues. The CDR3 spells CASGEGPSEAFF. As DNA, the CDR3 is TGTGCCAGCGGCGAGGGGCCTTCTGAAGCTTTCTTT.

The chain is built from TRBV12-5 and TRBJ2-7; 15 positions match TRBD2. The V gene end was trimmed by 5 bases and the J gene end by 7 bases; junction bases not matched to a gene: 9. Germline V lookup: CDR1 LGHNT, CDR2 FRNRAP. The CDR3 length is 16 residues. CDR3 nucleotides: TGTGCTAGTGGTCCCGGGACTAGCGGGGGGTACAATGAGCAGTACTTC. Amino acid sequence: CASGPGTSGGYNEQYF.

The V gene is TRBV7-9, the J gene TRBJ2-1, with D perhaps TRBD2 (5 bases). The CDR3 totals 13 residues. V was pared by 5 bases and J by 4 bases, with 9 bases between. CDR1 SEHNR and CDR2 FQNEAQ come from the germline V gene (reference sequence). The CDR3 nucleotides are TGTGCCAGCAGCCACCCGGGGTACAATGAGCAGTTCTTC. Translating gives CASSHPGYNEQFF.

In its sample, this clonotype was seen a few times. This chain connects TRBV6-1 to TRBJ2-3, with D perhaps being TRBD1 or TRBD2 (5 bases each). CDR3 length: 14 residues. The V gene's germline CDR1 is MNHNS and CDR2 SASEGT. The CDR3 loop is CSRQRGAGTDTQYF. CDR3 bases: TGTTCCCGACAACGGGGCGCGGGCACAGATACGCAGTATTTT.

The chain has TRBV7-2 and TRBJ2-6; 8 positions agree with TRBD1. The CDR3 is made up of 17 amino acids. Germline CDR1 and CDR2: SGHTA and FQGNSA. J gave up 0 bases and V 3 bases, and 4 bases lay outside the gene matches. The CDR3 sequence is CASSLTGVSSGANVLTF. CDR3 nucleotides: TGTGCCAGCAGCTTGACAGGGGTAAGCTCTGGGGCCAACGTCCTGACTTTC.

The rearrangement uses TRBV6-2 or TRBV6-3 and TRBJ2-7; D is perhaps TRBD1 (5 bases). V was cut by 4 bases and J by 1 base, with 14 bases left in between. This CDR3 region has 15 residues. The V gene's germline CDR1 is MNHEY and CDR2 SVGEGT. CDR3 protein: CASSFLQDMSYEQYF. The CDR3 bases are TGTGCCAGCAGTTTTCTCCAGGACATGTCCTACGAGCAGTACTTC.

In its sample, this clonotype was seen many times. The CDR3 sequence: CSVVGGDLTDTQYF. The DNA for the CDR3 is TGCAGCGTTGTAGGGGGGGATCTCACAGATACGCAGTATTTT. The chain employs TRBV29-1 and TRBJ2-3; D is perhaps TRBD2 (7 bases). The CDR3 totals 14 residues. Germline V gene lookup returns CDR1 SQVTM and CDR2 ANQGSEA. V lost 4 bases to trimming and J lost 2 bases, with 13 bases between them.

This clonotype was seen only a few times. The V gene is TRBV20-1, the J gene TRBJ1-4; 8 nucleotides align to TRBD1. The V and J ends lost 2 bases and 8 bases, in that order; junction bases with no gene match: 4. Germline V lookup: CDR1 DFQATT, CDR2 SNEGSKA (reference sequence). This CDR3 has 13 residues. For the CDR3, the DNA is TGCAGTGCTAGAACAGGGGGAGGGGAAAAACTGTTTTTT. Translated: CSARTGGGEKLFF.

The chain couples TRBV7-9 to TRBJ2-6, with D tentatively TRBD1 or TRBD2 (6 bases each). The CDR3 length is 16 residues. Looked up from germline, CDR1 is SEHNR and CDR2 is FQNEAQ (reference sequence). V shed 5 bases and J shed 1 base, with 12 bases lying between them. CDR3 loop: CASSLPGASGANVLTF. The CDR3 DNA reads TGTGCCAGCAGCCTCCCGGGGGCGTCTGGGGCCAACGTCCTGACTTTC.

The chain joins TRBV9 to TRBJ2-7; TRBD1 or TRBD2 may be the D gene (5 bases each). The CDR3 covers 14 residues. Trimming removed 0 bases from V and 6 bases from J, with 13 bases in between. Germline V gives CDR1 SGDLS, CDR2 YYNGEE. The CDR3 DNA reads TGTGCCAGCAGCGTAGGCAATTCTGGGGGCGAGCAGTACTTC. Its translation is CASSVGNSGGEQYF.

This clonotype was recorded many times. The V gene is TRBV29-1, the J gene TRBJ2-7; D is unresolved. Trimming left V 5 bases short and J 4 bases short, with 12 bases between. Per germline, CDR1 SQVTM and CDR2 ANQGSEA. CDR3 length equals 12 residues. CDR3 bases: TGCAGCGTTCGGCGGAACGGTTACGAGCAGTACTTC. This sequence encodes CSVRRNGYEQYF.

The CDR3 sequence: CASSYSSSGGATYNEQFF. CDR3 in DNA: TGTGCCAGCAGTTACTCGAGTAGCGGGGGGGCGACGTATAATGAGCAGTTCTTC. This rearrangement joins TRBV6-2 or TRBV6-3 to TRBJ2-1; 11 bases are a match to TRBD2. J was trimmed by 7 bases and V by 0 bases; bases with no gene match: 11. Germline values: CDR1 MNHEY, CDR2 SVGEGT. CDR3 length equals 18 residues.

This clonotype was observed a handful of times. V gene TRBV7-2 combines with J gene TRBJ2-7; D is ambiguous. Trimming pared 11 bases from V and 6 bases from J, leaving 20 bases between. Per germline, CDR1 SGHTA and CDR2 FQGNSA. This CDR3 region has 13 residues. The CDR3 reads CAGPFTTWGEQYF. CDR3 DNA: TGTGCCGGACCTTTTACTACTTGGGGCGAGCAGTACTTC.